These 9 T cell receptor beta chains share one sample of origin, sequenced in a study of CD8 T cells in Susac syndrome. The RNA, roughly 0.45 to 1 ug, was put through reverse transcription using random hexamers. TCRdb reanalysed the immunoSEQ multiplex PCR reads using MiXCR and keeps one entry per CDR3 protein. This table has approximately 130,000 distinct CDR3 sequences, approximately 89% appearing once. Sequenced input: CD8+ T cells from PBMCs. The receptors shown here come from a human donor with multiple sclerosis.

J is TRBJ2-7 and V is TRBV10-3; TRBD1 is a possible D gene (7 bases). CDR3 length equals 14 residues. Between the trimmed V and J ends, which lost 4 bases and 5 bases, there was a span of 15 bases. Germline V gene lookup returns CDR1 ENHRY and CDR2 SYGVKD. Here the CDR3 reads CAISGQGGWNEQYF. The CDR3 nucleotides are TGTGCCATCAGTGGACAGGGAGGCTGGAACGAGCAGTACTTC.

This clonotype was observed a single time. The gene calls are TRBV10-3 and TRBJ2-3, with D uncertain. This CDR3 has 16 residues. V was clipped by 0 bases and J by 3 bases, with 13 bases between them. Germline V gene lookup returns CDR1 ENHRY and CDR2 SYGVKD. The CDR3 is CAISESRTHPTDTQYF. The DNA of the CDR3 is TGTGCCATCAGTGAGTCGAGGACCCATCCGACAGATACGCAGTATTTT.

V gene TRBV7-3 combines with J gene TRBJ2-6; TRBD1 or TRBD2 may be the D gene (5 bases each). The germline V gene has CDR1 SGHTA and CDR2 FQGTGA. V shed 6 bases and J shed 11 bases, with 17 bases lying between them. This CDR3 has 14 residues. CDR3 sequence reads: CASSSGSVRDVLTF. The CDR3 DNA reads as TGTGCCAGCAGTTCAGGGTCCGTGCGGGACGTCCTGACTTTC.

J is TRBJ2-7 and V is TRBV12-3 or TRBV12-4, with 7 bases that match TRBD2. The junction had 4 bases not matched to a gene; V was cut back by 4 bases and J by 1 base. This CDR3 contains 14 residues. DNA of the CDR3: TGTGCCAGCAGTTCCCTAGCGGATTCCTACGAGCAGTACTTC. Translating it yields CASSSLADSYEQYF.

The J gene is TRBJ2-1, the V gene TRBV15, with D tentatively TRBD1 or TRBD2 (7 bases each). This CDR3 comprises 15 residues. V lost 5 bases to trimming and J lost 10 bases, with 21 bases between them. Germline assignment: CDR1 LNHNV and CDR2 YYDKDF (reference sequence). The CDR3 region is CATSLAGGGEEEQFF. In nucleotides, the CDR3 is TGTGCCACCAGCCTAGCAGGGGGGGGTGAAGAGGAGCAGTTCTTC.

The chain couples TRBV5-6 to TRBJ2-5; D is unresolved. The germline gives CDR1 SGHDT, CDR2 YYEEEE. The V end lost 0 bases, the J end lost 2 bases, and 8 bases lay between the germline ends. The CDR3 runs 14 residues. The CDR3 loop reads CASSLAPEQETQYF. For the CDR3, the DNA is TGTGCCAGCAGCTTGGCACCAGAACAAGAGACCCAGTACTTC.

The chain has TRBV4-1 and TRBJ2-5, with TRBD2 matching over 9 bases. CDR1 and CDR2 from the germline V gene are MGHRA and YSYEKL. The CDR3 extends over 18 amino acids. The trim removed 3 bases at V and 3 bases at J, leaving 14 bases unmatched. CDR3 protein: CASSQKVAGVSEEETQYF. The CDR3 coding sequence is TGCGCCAGCAGCCAGAAAGTAGCGGGGGTATCAGAGGAAGAGACCCAGTACTTC.

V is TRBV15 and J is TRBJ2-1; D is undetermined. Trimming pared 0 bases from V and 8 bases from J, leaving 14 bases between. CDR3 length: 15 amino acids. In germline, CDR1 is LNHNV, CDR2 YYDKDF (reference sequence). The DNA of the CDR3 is TGTGCCACCAGCAGAGATCGGAGTAGCAGCCATGAGCAGTTCTTC. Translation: CATSRDRSSSHEQFF.

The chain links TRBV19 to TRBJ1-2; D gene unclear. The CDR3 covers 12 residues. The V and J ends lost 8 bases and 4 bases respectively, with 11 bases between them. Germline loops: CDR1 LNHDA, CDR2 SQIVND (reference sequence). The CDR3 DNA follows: TGTGCCAGTTACGTTCTCGGCTATGGCTACACCTTC. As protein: CASYVLGYGYTF.